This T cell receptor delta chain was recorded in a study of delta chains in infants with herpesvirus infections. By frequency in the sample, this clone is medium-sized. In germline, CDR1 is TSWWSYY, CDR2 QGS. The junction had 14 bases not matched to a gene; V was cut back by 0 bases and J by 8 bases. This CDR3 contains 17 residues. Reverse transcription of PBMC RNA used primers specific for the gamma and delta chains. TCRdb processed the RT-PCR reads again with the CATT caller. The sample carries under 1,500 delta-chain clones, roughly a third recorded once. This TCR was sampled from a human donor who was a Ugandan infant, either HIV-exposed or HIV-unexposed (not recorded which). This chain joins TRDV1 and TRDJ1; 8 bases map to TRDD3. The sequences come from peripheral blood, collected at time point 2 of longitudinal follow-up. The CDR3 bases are TGTGCTCTTGGGGAACTTCCTGGGGGAGTCTTATCCGTAAAACTCATCTTT. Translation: CALGELPGGVLSVKLIF.